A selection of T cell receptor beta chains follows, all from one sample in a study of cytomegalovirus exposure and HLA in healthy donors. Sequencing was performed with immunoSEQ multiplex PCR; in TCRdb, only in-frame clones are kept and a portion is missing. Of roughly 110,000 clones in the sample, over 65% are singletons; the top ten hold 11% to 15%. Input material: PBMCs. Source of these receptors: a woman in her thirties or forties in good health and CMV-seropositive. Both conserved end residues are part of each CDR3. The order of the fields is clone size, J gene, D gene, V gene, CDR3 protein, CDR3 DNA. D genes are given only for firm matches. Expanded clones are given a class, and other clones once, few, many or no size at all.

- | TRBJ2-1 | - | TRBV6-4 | CASSESGEKLFF | TGTGCCAGCAGTGAGTCAGGGGAGAAACTGTTCTTC
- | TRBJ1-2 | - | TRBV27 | CASSLLQGGGYTF | TGTGCCAGCAGTTTACTTCAGGGAGGCGGCTACACCTTC
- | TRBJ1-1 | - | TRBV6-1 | CASSETPQVGAFF | TGTGCCAGCAGTGAGACACCTCAAGTTGGAGCTTTCTTT
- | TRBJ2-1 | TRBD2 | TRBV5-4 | CATNPGLAGGPYNEQFF | TGTGCCACCAACCCGGGACTAGCGGGGGGCCCCTACAATGAGCAGTTCTTC
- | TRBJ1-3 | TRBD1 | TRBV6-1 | CASSVRAQGGSGNTIYF | TGTGCCAGCAGTGTACGCGCACAGGGGGGCTCTGGAAACACCATATATTTT
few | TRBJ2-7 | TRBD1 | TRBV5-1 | CASSLTGAGQGAHVQYF | TGCGCCAGCAGCTTGACTGGTGCCGGACAGGGGGCCCATGTGCAGTACTTC
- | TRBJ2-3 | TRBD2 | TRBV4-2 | CASSRQSSGEGDTQYF | TGTGCCAGCAGCCGCCAGTCTAGCGGGGAAGGAGATACGCAGTATTTT
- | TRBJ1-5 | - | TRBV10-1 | CASRPGGGNYYQPQHF | TGCGCCAGCAGGCCTGGCGGGGGAAATTACTATCAGCCCCAGCATTTT
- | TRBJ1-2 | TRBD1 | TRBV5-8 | CASSSRQGGTRGYTF | TGTGCCAGCAGCAGCCGACAGGGCGGGACACGGGGCTACACCTTC
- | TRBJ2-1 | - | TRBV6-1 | CASSEFSGSYNEQFF | TGTGCCAGCAGTGAATTCAGCGGTTCCTACAATGAGCAGTTCTTC
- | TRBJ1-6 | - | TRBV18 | CASSPQTGNSPLHF | TGTGCCAGCTCACCACAAACAGGGAATTCACCCCTCCACTTT
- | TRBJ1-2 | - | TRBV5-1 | CASSLSGANYGYTF | TGCGCCAGCAGCTTGTCCGGAGCTAACTATGGCTACACCTTC
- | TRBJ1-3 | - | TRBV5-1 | CASSLAGTGNTIYF | TGCGCCAGCAGCTTGGCCGGGACTGGAAACACCATATATTTT
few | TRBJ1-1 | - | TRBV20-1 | CSATQNTEAFF | TGCAGTGCTACCCAGAACACTGAAGCTTTCTTT
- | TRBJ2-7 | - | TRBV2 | CASRKSYEQYF | TGTGCCAGCAGGAAGAGCTACGAGCAGTACTTC
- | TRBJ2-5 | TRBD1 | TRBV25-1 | CASSAPGTGQETQYF | TGTGCCAGCAGTGCTCCCGGGACAGGACAAGAGACCCAGTACTTC
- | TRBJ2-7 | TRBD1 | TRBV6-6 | CASTNRDRTSSYEQYF | TGTGCCAGCACCAACCGGGACAGGACGAGCTCCTACGAGCAGTACTTC
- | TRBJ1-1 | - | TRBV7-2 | CASSLGQAGMNTEAFF | TGTGCCAGCAGCTTAGGACAGGCGGGTATGAACACTGAAGCTTTCTTT
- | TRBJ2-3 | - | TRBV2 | CASRGEFSTDTQYF | TGTGCCAGCAGGGGAGAGTTTAGCACAGATACGCAGTATTTT
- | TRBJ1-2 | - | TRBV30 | CAWSNGNCGYTF | TGTGCCTGGAGTAACGGGAACTGTGGCTACACCTTC